The T cell receptor beta chain under discussion was sequenced for a study of blood T cell repertoires in COVID-19. Study at large: Collection of acute and convalescent COVID-19 samples took place in the United States, Italy and Spain.

In the authors' workflow: Quantification of nucleated cells was approximated via reference gene primer amplification. Libraries were prepared by immunoSEQ multiplex PCR; TCRdb keeps only in-frame clonotypes and omits some of them. The DNA was the basis for D and trimming; V, J and clone size are from that table. The top ten clones hold approximately 6% of a sample with under 70,000 clones, approximately 87% of them seen once. The CDR3 totals 16 residues. The germline gives CDR1 LNHDA, CDR2 SQIVND (reference sequence). V lost 5 bases to trimming and J lost 2 bases, with 16 bases between them. Enrollment of patients from Seattle took place during active infection, with longitudinal follow-up.

This rearrangement joins TRBV19 to TRBJ1-3; TRBD1 might be the D (5 bases). The material sequenced was peripheral blood. The source is a woman aged 60 to 75 with COVID-19, enrolled during active disease. The CDR3 DNA reads as TGTGCCAGTAGTGCGTCGGACCTCAGGGCTGGAAACACCATATATTTT. The encoded protein is CASSASDLRAGNTIYF.